A selection of T cell receptor beta chains follows, all from one sample in a study of shared clonotypes between healthy human individuals. Profiling relied on immunoSEQ multiplex PCR, and the TCRdb table lists in-frame clones only, not all of them. Here the sample spans about 750,000 clones, 92% being singletons. Sample: naive CD8+ T cells sorted from blood. Source of these receptors: a man aged 30 to 39 in good health. Each CDR3 is given with its conserved first and last residue. The D gene is left open where the match is weak. The size field is filled for only some rows; it gives once, few, many or a size class.

>TRBJ2-7|TRBV29-1|-|-
CSVECDNPYEQYF
TGCAGCGTTGAATGTGACAATCCCTACGAGCAGTACTTC
>TRBJ2-2|TRBV9|-|-
CASSVARTGELFF
TGTGCCAGCAGCGTAGCCCGCACCGGGGAGCTGTTTTTT
>TRBJ2-1|TRBV11-3|once|-
CASSLGFSDNEQFF
TGTGCCAGCAGCTTAGGGTTTAGCGACAATGAGCAGTTCTTC
>TRBJ2-7|TRBV11-2|-|-
CASSWGRGNYEQYF
TGTGCCAGCAGCTGGGGTAGGGGAAACTACGAGCAGTACTTC
>TRBJ2-2|TRBV15|-|TRBD1
CATTGTDDLGELFF
TGTGCCACGACCGGGACAGACGACCTGGGGGAGCTGTTTTTT
>TRBJ2-7|TRBV9|-|-
CASSVARHSSSYEQYF
TGTGCCAGCAGCGTAGCGAGACACTCGAGCTCCTACGAGCAGTACTTC
>TRBJ2-1|TRBV6-1|once|TRBD2
CASSELAGGPYNEQFF
TGTGCCAGCAGTGAACTAGCGGGAGGCCCCTACAATGAGCAGTTCTTC
>TRBJ2-7|TRBV19|-|TRBD1
CASSTTATGFEQYF
TGTGCCAGTAGTACGACAGCGACAGGGTTCGAGCAGTACTTC
>TRBJ2-3|TRBV7-6|once|-
CASSPAADTQYF
TGTGCCAGCAGCCCCGCAGCAGATACGCAGTATTTT
>TRBJ2-3|TRBV10-2|-|-
CASSDQSTDTQYF
TGCGCCAGCAGTGATCAGAGCACAGATACGCAGTATTTT
>TRBJ2-7|TRBV27|-|-
CASSRSRGEQYF
TGTGCCAGCAGCCGCAGTAGGGGCGAGCAGTACTTC
>TRBJ2-5|TRBV6-1|-|-
CASSAGTQYF
TGTGCCAGCAGTGCCGGGACCCAGTACTTC
>TRBJ1-1|TRBV4-1|-|-
CASSQDRGAGNTEAFF
TGCGCCAGCAGCCAAGATAGAGGGGCGGGGAACACTGAAGCTTTCTTT
>TRBJ1-2|TRBV27|-|TRBD1
CASSLDRGQGGYTF
TGTGCCAGCAGTTTAGACAGGGGGCAAGGAGGCTACACCTTC
>TRBJ2-5|TRBV9|-|TRBD2
CASSGVGGLAGQETQYF
TGTGCCAGCAGCGGAGTAGGAGGGCTAGCGGGGCAAGAGACCCAGTACTTC
>TRBJ2-7|TRBV27|-|TRBD2
CASSRSGTNEQYF
TGTGCCAGCAGCCGATCAGGGACTAACGAGCAGTACTTC
>TRBJ2-1|TRBV10-1|-|TRBD2
CASSGVGGDYVKNEQFF
TGCGCCAGCAGTGGGGTTGGGGGGGACTACGTAAAGAATGAGCAGTTCTTC
>TRBJ2-7|TRBV29-1|-|-
CSVVAGSYYEQYF
TGCAGCGTTGTCGCGGGATCCTACTACGAACAGTACTTC
>TRBJ2-7|TRBV6-1|once|-
CASSDFITSSYEQYF
TGTGCCAGCAGTGACTTTATAACCAGCTCCTACGAGCAGTACTTC
>TRBJ2-1|TRBV7-2|-|TRBD2
CATSMPSGSYEQFF
TGTGCCACTAGTATGCCTAGCGGGAGCTATGAGCAGTTCTTC
>TRBJ2-1|TRBV5-6|-|-
CASSLSLRDEQFF
TGTGCCAGCAGCTTGAGTTTGAGAGATGAGCAGTTCTTC
>TRBJ1-5|TRBV6-6|few|-
CASSKDRSSNQPQHF
TGTGCCAGCAGCAAAGACAGGTCGAGCAATCAGCCCCAGCATTTT
>TRBJ1-5|TRBV29-1|many|-
CSVRDNHNQPQHF
TGCAGCGTACGTGACAATCACAATCAGCCCCAGCATTTT
>TRBJ2-1|TRBV11-1|-|-
CASSLASIDEQFF
TGTGCCAGCAGCTTAGCATCAATCGATGAGCAGTTCTTC
>TRBJ1-1|TRBV19|once|-
CASSSILNTEAFF
TGTGCCAGTAGTAGTATTCTGAACACTGAAGCTTTCTTT
>TRBJ2-1|TRBV7-9|-|TRBD2
CASSKGLAGVFYNEQFF
TGTGCCAGCAGCAAGGGACTAGCGGGAGTCTTCTACAATGAGCAGTTCTTC
>TRBJ1-5|TRBV27|-|-
CASRTGLSNQPQHF
TGTGCCAGCAGAACAGGTTTAAGCAATCAGCCCCAGCATTTT
>TRBJ2-1|TRBV5-1|-|TRBD2
CASSLVGLADYNEQFF
TGCGCCAGCAGCTTGGTGGGACTAGCAGACTACAATGAGCAGTTCTTC
>TRBJ2-1|TRBV19|-|-
CASSIDHYNEQFF
TGTGCCAGTAGTATCGACCACTACAATGAGCAGTTCTTC
>TRBJ2-1|TRBV29-1|-|TRBD2
CSSSTRGGNEQFF
TGCAGCTCCTCGACACGCGGGGGGAATGAGCAGTTCTTC
>TRBJ2-5|TRBV5-4|once|-
CASSERGLQETQYF
TGTGCCAGCAGCGAACGGGGCCTACAAGAGACCCAGTACTTC
>TRBJ2-2|TRBV7-9|-|TRBD2
CASSSLAGATGELFF
TGTGCCAGCAGCTCCTTAGCGGGAGCCACCGGGGAGCTGTTTTTT
>TRBJ1-1|TRBV10-1|-|-
CASSERVGLNTEAFF
TGCGCCAGCAGTGAACGCGTCGGTTTGAACACTGAAGCTTTCTTT
>TRBJ2-3|TRBV6-6|-|-
CASNPRSITDTQYF
TGTGCCAGCAATCCGAGGAGTATCACAGATACGCAGTATTTT
>TRBJ2-5|TRBV5-6|-|TRBD2
CASSTGTSGRKETQYF
TGTGCCAGCAGCACCGGGACTAGCGGGAGGAAAGAGACCCAGTACTTC
>TRBJ2-3|TRBV27|once|-
CASSLGGIDTQYF
TGTGCCAGCAGTTTGGGGGGAATCGATACGCAGTATTTT
>TRBJ2-1|TRBV4-2|once|-
CASSFTDEQFF
TGTGCCAGCAGCTTTACCGATGAGCAGTTCTTC
>TRBJ2-1|TRBV5-1|-|TRBD1
CASSFTGTGNRLNEQFF
TGCGCCAGCAGCTTTACGGGGACAGGGAATCGTCTCAATGAGCAGTTCTTC
>TRBJ2-5|TRBV13|once|TRBD1
CASSFRDRGQETQYF
TGTGCCAGCAGCTTCCGGGACAGGGGACAAGAGACCCAGTACTTC
>TRBJ2-5|TRBV27|-|TRBD2
CASSELGGGQETQYF
TGTGCCAGCAGCGAACTCGGGGGGGGGCAAGAGACCCAGTACTTC
>TRBJ1-3|TRBV7-2|-|-
CASSPSTLAIPGNTIYF
TGTGCCAGCAGCCCGTCGACGTTGGCCATACCTGGAAACACCATATATTTT
>TRBJ1-5|TRBV6-1|-|TRBD1
CASSLTGSSNQPQHF
TGTGCCAGCAGTTTGACAGGGAGTAGCAATCAGCCCCAGCATTTT
>TRBJ2-2|TRBV18|once|-
CASSPPLGRNTGELFF
TGTGCCAGCTCACCCCCGCTAGGGAGGAACACCGGGGAGCTGTTTTTT
>TRBJ2-7|TRBV19|-|-
CASSNPRDGSYEQYF
TGTGCCAGTAGTAACCCCCGGGACGGTTCCTACGAGCAGTACTTC
>TRBJ1-1|TRBV7-9|-|-
CASSLVPDSTPEAFF
TGTGCCAGCAGCTTAGTACCCGACAGTACCCCTGAAGCTTTCTTT
>TRBJ2-2|TRBV9|-|-
CASASPFPGPDTGELFF
TGTGCCAGCGCGAGCCCCTTTCCAGGGCCGGACACCGGGGAGCTGTTTTTT
>TRBJ2-3|TRBV29-1|-|-
CSVRSERLPGDGTDTQYF
TGCAGCGTCCGATCCGAACGCCTCCCGGGAGATGGCACAGATACGCAGTATTTT
>TRBJ2-1|TRBV5-1|-|TRBD2
CASSLLAGAYNEQFF
TGCGCCAGCAGCTTGCTAGCGGGAGCCTACAATGAGCAGTTCTTC
>TRBJ2-1|TRBV5-1|-|TRBD1
CASSLDGTGGGEQFF
TGCGCCAGCAGCTTGGACGGGACAGGGGGCGGTGAGCAGTTCTTC
>TRBJ2-2|TRBV7-9|-|-
CASSSTGNTGELFF
TGTGCCAGCAGCTCGACGGGAAACACCGGGGAGCTGTTTTTT